This T cell receptor beta chain is drawn from a study of control samples from healthy donors and cancer patients. Method: immunoSEQ multiplex PCR; TCRdb's copy keeps in-frame clones and lacks some. Of tens of thousands of clones detected, more than 85% appear once; the ten largest clones hold 23%. V shed 2 bases, J shed 4 bases, and the junction held 4 bases outside the gene matches. Germline CDR1 MDHEN, CDR2 SYDVKM. CDR3 length: 16 amino acids. V and J are TRBV28 and TRBJ1-3; TRBD1 agrees at 11 bases. What was sequenced was PBMCs. The origin of this receptor is a woman between 50 and 59 years old with head and neck cancer. The CDR3 DNA is TGTGCCAGCAGTTTACGGACAGGGGGCGCGGGAAACACCATATATTTT. Its translation is CASSLRTGGAGNTIYF.